The 19 T cell receptor beta chains listed next were all sequenced from one sample in a study of blood T cells in healthy people across ages. Combining a sample-barcoded 5' primer with a J-beta primer mix, a second PCR ran for roughly 7 to 11 cycles. TCRdb re-analysed the 5' RACE reads in MiXCR, keeping a single row per CDR3 protein. Of fewer than 600,000 distinct CDR3 sequences listed, over 25% were seen once; the top ten hold approximately 3.6%. The same sample was also used in a study of T cells of mothers and their children.

Sequenced: blood. The source of these receptors is a boy between 2 and 15 years old in good health.

The chain recombines TRBV29-1 with TRBJ2-5; 12 bases align to TRBD2. The CDR3 sequence is 16 residues long. From germline, CDR1 is SQVTM and CDR2 ANQGSEA. With V trimmed by 2 bases and J by 5 bases, 9 bases remained unmatched. CDR3 nucleotides: TGCAGCGTTGAACGGCTAGCGGGAGGGCCGGGGGAGACCCAGTACTTC. Translation gives CSVERLAGGPGETQYF.

This chain joins TRBV20-1 and TRBJ2-5, with 11 bases fitting TRBD2. The CDR3 is 15 residues long. From germline, CDR1 is DFQATT and CDR2 SNEGSKA (reference sequence). J gave up 2 bases and V 3 bases, and 5 bases lay outside the gene matches. The CDR3 nucleotides read TGCAGTGCTAGTCGGGTAGCGGGGGGGCAAGAGACCCAGTACTTC. As protein: CSASRVAGGQETQYF.

In its sample, this clonotype was seen a few times. This chain links TRBV15 with TRBJ2-5; no reliable D call. Germline assignment: CDR1 LNHNV and CDR2 YYDKDF (reference sequence). Trimming removed 5 bases from V and 2 bases from J, with 15 bases in between. The CDR3 runs 15 residues. This CDR3 is CATSSLVGQQETQYF. The CDR3 coding sequence is TGTGCCACCAGCTCCCTAGTGGGCCAACAAGAGACCCAGTACTTC.

V gene TRBV2 combines with J gene TRBJ2-2, with 8 bases fitting TRBD2. The trim removed 10 bases at V and 4 bases at J, leaving 5 bases unmatched. This CDR3 spans 13 amino acids. Germline lookup yields CDR1 SNHLY and CDR2 FYNNEI. CDR3 sequence: CATRLASTGELFF. CDR3 DNA: TGTGCCACCCGACTAGCGAGCACCGGGGAGCTGTTTTTT. The entire variable domain, with the rest obtained from reference TRBV2 and TRBJ2-2, is as follows: EPEVTQTPSHQVTQMGQEVILRCVPISNHLYFYWYRQILGQKVEFLVSFYNNEISEKSEIFDDQFSVERPDGSNFTLKIRSTKLEDSAMYFCATRLASTGELFFGEGSRLTVL.

This chain links TRBV2 with TRBJ2-3; D is ambiguous. CDR3 length: 13 residues. Germline V gene sequence: CDR1 SNHLY, CDR2 FYNNEI. V lost 7 bases, J lost 11 bases, and 19 bases lay in between. In DNA form, the CDR3 reads TGTGCCAGCACCGACGGCGCGATGGCGATGCAGTATTTT. Amino acid sequence: CASTDGAMAMQYF.

The chain carries TRBV18 and TRBJ2-3; D unresolved. Trimming pared 3 bases from V and 2 bases from J, leaving 9 bases between. Germline-derived CDR1 and CDR2 are KGHSH and LQKENI. The CDR3 is 14 amino acids. The CDR3 loop is CASSPRQPTDTQYF. The CDR3, as DNA: TGTGCCAGCTCACCGCGGCAGCCCACAGATACGCAGTATTTT.

This clonotype was counted ten times or more. V usage is TRBV5-5 and J usage is TRBJ1-3; D not resolved. Trimming pared 0 bases from V and 0 bases from J, leaving 4 bases between. The CDR3 runs to 14 residues. Germline assignment: CDR1 SGHKS and CDR2 YYEKEE (reference sequence). The CDR3 protein is CASSLAGSGNTIYF. The CDR3 DNA reads as TGTGCCAGCAGCTTGGCGGGCTCTGGAAACACCATATATTTT.

This clonotype was picked up a small number of times. CDR3 amino acids: CASSLGLAEDYEQYF. CDR3 DNA sequence: TGTGCCAGCAGCTTAGGGCTAGCGGAGGACTACGAGCAGTACTTC. The V call is TRBV7-2, the J call TRBJ2-7, with 7 positions matching TRBD2. CDR1 and CDR2 from the germline V gene are SGHTA and FQGNSA. The V gene end was trimmed by 1 base and the J gene end by 3 bases; junction bases not matched to a gene: 6. The CDR3 runs 15 residues.

This sequence joins TRBV20-1 and TRBJ2-1; D ambiguous. V was clipped by 4 bases and J by 4 bases, with 8 bases between them. Germline V CDR1 and CDR2: DFQATT, SNEGSKA (reference sequence). The CDR3 is 12 residues long. CDR3 region: CSAIPPYNEQFF. CDR3 nucleotide sequence: TGCAGTGCTATACCCCCTTACAATGAGCAGTTCTTC.

The chain is built from TRBV9 and TRBJ1-1; D is possibly TRBD1 (5 bases). The CDR3 consists of 13 residues. V was pared by 0 bases and J by 7 bases, with 10 bases between. Germline V gives CDR1 SGDLS, CDR2 YYNGEE. In DNA, the CDR3 is TGTGCCAGCAGCGTAGTGGGGACTGGTGAAGCTTTCTTT. This encodes CASSVVGTGEAFF.

The genes are TRBV15 and TRBJ2-1, with TRBD1 matching 7 bases. The J call is doubtful: the DNA matches TRBJ2-7 better. Germline V lookup: CDR1 LNHNV, CDR2 YYDKDF (reference sequence). The CDR3 is 15 amino acids. The CDR3 spells CATSSGSGGRNEQYF. The CDR3 bases are TGTGCCACCAGCTCAGGGTCAGGGGGTAGGAACGAGCAGTACTTC.

The V and J genes are TRBV2 and TRBJ2-7, with D perhaps TRBD2 (6 bases). The germline V and J ends were trimmed by 2 bases and 0 bases, with 8 bases remaining between them. Per germline, CDR1 SNHLY and CDR2 FYNNEI. The CDR3 runs to 14 residues. The CDR3 DNA reads TGTGCCAGCAGTGAATTCGGGGGCTCCTACGAGCAGTACTTC. This gives the protein CASSEFGGSYEQYF.

Only a few counts were recorded for this clonotype. The chain recombines TRBV7-9 with TRBJ2-4, with 7 bases matching TRBD1. V was clipped by 4 bases and J by 4 bases; unmatched bases: 7. Germline values: CDR1 SEHNR, CDR2 FQNEAQ (reference sequence). The CDR3 runs to 15 residues. The CDR3 is CASSSDRALKNIQYF. The CDR3, as DNA: TGTGCCAGCAGCTCCGACAGGGCATTAAAAAACATTCAGTACTTC.

The chain couples TRBV29-1 to TRBJ1-1; 7 nucleotides agree with TRBD1. The germline CDR1 and CDR2 sequences are SQVTM and ANQGSEA. V was pared by 7 bases and J by 3 bases, with 11 bases of the junction left unmatched. The CDR3 contains 14 residues. CDR3: CSARRGQAYTEAFF. The CDR3 bases are TGCAGCGCCAGACGTGGACAGGCATACACTGAAGCTTTCTTT.

J is TRBJ1-4 and V is TRBV20-1; TRBD1 is a possible D gene (6 bases). Germline V gene lookup returns CDR1 DFQATT and CDR2 SNEGSKA (reference sequence). CDR3 length equals 11 residues. The CDR3: CRGDTGEKLFF. As DNA, the CDR3 is TGCAGAGGGGACACCGGCGAAAAACTGTTTTTT.

The rearrangement joins TRBV27 to TRBJ2-7; no definite D call. Deletions cut 5 bases from V and 4 bases from J, with 15 bases between. Per germline, CDR1 MNHEY and CDR2 SMNVEV (reference sequence). This CDR3 has 14 residues. The CDR3 loop is CASSPQRSAYEQYF. The CDR3 coding sequence is TGTGCCAGCAGTCCGCAACGGTCGGCATACGAGCAGTACTTC.

The chain joins TRBV7-9 to TRBJ2-1; no clear D. Germline V gene data show CDR1 as SEHNR and CDR2 as FQNEAQ (reference sequence). This CDR3 contains 15 residues. Between the trimmed V and J ends, which lost 5 bases and 2 bases, there was a span of 13 bases. CDR3 nucleotides: TGTGCCAGCAGCCCGACTCCGGTTGCCTACAATGAGCAGTTCTTC. It specifies CASSPTPVAYNEQFF.

This clonotype appeared a few times. The chain uses TRBV7-3 and TRBJ2-6; no clear D gene. The CDR3 covers 15 residues. Germline CDR1 reads SGHTA; CDR2 reads FQGTGA. Trimming took off 8 bases at V and 0 bases at J, with 11 bases between the two ends. This CDR3 is CASSRRSSGANVLTF. The CDR3 DNA reads as TGTGCCAGCTCTCGAAGGTCCTCTGGGGCCAACGTCCTGACTTTC.

This clonotype turned up a few times. This sequence joins TRBV6-1 and TRBJ1-2, with 7 bases identical to TRBD1. The CDR3 runs 17 residues. The V gene end was trimmed by 10 bases and the J gene end by 6 bases; junction bases not matched to a gene: 23. CDR1 MNHNS and CDR2 SASEGT come from the germline V gene. The CDR3: CATSTHTGVQGTDGYTF. The CDR3 DNA reads as TGTGCCACCTCCACCCACACAGGGGTCCAGGGTACCGATGGCTACACCTTC.